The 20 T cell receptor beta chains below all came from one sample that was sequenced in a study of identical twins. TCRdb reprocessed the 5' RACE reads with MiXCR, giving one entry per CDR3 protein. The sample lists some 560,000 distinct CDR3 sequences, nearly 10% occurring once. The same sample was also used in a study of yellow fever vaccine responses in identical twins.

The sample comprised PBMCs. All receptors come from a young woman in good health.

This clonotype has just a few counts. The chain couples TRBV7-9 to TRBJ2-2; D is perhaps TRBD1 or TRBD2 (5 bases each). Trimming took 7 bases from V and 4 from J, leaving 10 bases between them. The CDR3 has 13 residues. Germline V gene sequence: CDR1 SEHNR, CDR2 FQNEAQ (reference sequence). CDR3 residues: CASITGTTGELFF. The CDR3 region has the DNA TGTGCCAGCATTACGGGGACCACCGGGGAGCTGTTTTTT.

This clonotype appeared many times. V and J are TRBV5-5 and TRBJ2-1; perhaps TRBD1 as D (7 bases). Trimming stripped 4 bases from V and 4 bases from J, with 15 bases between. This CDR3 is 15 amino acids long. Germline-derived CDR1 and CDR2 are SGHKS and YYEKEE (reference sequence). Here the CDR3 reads CASSEEGQQYNEQFF. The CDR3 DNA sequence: TGTGCCAGCAGCGAGGAGGGACAGCAATACAATGAGCAGTTCTTC.

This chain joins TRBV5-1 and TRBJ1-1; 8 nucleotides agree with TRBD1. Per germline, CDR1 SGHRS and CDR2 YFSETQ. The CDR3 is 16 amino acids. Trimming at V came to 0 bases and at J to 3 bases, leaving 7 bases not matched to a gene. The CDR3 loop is CASSLEQGAHYTEAFF. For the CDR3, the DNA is TGCGCCAGCAGCTTGGAGCAGGGGGCCCACTACACTGAAGCTTTCTTT.

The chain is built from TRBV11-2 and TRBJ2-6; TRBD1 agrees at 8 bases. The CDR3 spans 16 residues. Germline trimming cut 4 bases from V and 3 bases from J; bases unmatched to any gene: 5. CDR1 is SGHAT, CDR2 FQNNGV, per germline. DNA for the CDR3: TGTGCCAGCAGCTGGCAGACAGGGGTTGGGGCCAACGTCCTGACTTTC. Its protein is CASSWQTGVGANVLTF.

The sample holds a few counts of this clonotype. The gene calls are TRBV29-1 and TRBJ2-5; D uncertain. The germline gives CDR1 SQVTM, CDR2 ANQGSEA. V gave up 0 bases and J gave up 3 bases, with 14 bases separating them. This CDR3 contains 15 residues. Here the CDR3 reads CSVEDPGVSEETQYF. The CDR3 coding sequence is TGCAGCGTTGAAGATCCTGGAGTTTCCGAAGAGACCCAGTACTTC.

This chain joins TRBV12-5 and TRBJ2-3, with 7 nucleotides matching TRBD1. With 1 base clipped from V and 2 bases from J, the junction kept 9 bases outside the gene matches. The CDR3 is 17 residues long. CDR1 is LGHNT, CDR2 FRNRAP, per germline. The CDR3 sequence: CASGLGTGESNTDTQYF. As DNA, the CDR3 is TGTGCTAGTGGTTTGGGAACAGGGGAATCAAACACAGATACGCAGTATTTT.

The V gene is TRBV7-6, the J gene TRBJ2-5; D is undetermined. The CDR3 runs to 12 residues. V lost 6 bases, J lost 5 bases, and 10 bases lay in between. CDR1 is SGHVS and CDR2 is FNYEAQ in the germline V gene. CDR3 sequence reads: CASRPPFETQYF. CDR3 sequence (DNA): TGTGCCAGCAGACCGCCCTTTGAGACCCAGTACTTC.

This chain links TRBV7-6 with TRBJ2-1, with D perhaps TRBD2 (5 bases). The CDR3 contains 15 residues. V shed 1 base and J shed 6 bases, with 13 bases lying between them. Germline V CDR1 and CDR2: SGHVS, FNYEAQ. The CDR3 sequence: CASSLEASRGNEQFF. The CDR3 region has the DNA TGTGCCAGCAGCTTAGAGGCTAGTCGGGGCAATGAGCAGTTCTTC.

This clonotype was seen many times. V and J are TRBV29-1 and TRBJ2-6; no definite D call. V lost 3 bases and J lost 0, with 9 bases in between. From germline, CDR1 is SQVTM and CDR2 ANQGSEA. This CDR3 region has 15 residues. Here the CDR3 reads CSVEGSSSGANVLTF. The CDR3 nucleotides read TGCAGCGTTGAGGGCAGTAGCTCTGGGGCCAACGTCCTGACTTTC.

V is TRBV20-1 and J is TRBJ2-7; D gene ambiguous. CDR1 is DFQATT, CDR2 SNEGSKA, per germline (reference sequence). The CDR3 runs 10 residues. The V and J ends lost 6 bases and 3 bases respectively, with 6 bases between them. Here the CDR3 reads CSAQFYEQYF. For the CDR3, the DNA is TGCAGTGCACAATTCTACGAGCAGTACTTC.

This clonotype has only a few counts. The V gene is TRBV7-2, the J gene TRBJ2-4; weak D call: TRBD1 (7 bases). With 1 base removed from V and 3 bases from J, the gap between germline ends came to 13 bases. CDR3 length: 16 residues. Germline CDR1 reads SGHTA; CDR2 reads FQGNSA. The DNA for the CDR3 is TGTGCCAGCAGCTTAGGCAGGGGGGTGGACAAAAACATTCAGTACTTC. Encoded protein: CASSLGRGVDKNIQYF.

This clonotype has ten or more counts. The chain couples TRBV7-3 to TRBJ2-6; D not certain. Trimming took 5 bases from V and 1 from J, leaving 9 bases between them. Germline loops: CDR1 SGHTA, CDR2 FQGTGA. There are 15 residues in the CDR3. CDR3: CASSKGLSGANVLTF. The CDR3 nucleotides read TGTGCCAGCAGCAAAGGGCTATCTGGGGCCAACGTCCTGACTTTC.

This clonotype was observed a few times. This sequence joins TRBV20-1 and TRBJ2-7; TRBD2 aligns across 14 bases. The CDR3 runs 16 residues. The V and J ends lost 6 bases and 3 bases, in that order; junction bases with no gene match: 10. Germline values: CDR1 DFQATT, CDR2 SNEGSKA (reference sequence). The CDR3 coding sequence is TGCAGTGCAACCGGGACTAGCGGGAGAGTGGGCTACGAGCAGTACTTC. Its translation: CSATGTSGRVGYEQYF.

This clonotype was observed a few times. CDR3 protein: CASSQGTPPRELFF. In nucleotides, the CDR3 is TGCGCCAGCAGCCAAGGGACCCCCCCGAGGGAGCTGTTTTTT. V usage is TRBV5-1 and J usage is TRBJ2-2; D may be TRBD1 or TRBD2 (5 bases each). V was cut by 4 bases and J by 9 bases, with 16 bases left in between. Germline CDR1 is SGHRS and CDR2 is YFSETQ. The length of the CDR3 is 14 residues.

This CDR3 is CSVTHWNTEAFF. CDR3 sequence (DNA): TGCAGCGTTACACATTGGAACACTGAAGCTTTCTTT. The chain uses TRBV29-1 and TRBJ1-1; no definite D call. V was shortened by 5 bases and J by 1 base, with 8 bases between the two germline ends. This CDR3 comprises 12 residues. The germline V gene encodes CDR1 SQVTM and CDR2 ANQGSEA.

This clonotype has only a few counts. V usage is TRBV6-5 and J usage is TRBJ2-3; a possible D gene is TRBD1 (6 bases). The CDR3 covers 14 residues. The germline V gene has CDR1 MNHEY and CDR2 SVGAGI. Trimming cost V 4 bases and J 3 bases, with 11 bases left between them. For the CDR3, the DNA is TGTGCCAGCAGTTTTCAGGGGTGGACAGATACGCAGTATTTT. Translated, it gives CASSFQGWTDTQYF.

The CDR3 loop reads CASRRESADTQYF. CDR3 nucleotides: TGTGCCAGCAGACGGGAGAGCGCAGATACGCAGTATTTT. This chain uses TRBV6-1 with TRBJ2-3, with D possibly matching TRBD2 (6 bases). V gave up 6 bases and J gave up 4 bases, with 11 bases separating them. The germline V gene encodes CDR1 MNHNS and CDR2 SASEGT. The CDR3 length is 13 residues.

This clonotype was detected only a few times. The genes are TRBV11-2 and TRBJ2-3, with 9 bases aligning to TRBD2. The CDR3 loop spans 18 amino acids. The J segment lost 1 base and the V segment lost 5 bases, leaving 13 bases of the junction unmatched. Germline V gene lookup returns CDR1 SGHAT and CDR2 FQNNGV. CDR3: CASSKNLLSGGRTDTQYF. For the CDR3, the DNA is TGTGCCAGCAGCAAAAACCTCTTAAGCGGGGGGCGCACAGATACGCAGTATTTT.

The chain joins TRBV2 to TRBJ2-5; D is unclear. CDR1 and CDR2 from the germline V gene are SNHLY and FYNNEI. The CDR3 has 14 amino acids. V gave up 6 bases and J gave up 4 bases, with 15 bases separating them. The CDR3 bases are TGTGCCAGCAGGGTGGATACAACGGGAGAGACCCAGTACTTC. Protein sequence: CASRVDTTGETQYF.

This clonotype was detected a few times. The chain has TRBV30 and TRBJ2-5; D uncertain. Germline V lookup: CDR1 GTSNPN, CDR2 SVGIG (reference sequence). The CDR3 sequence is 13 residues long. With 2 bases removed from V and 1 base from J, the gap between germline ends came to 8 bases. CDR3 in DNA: TGTGCCTGGAGTCGGCGAGGCCAAGAGACCCAGTACTTC. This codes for CAWSRRGQETQYF.